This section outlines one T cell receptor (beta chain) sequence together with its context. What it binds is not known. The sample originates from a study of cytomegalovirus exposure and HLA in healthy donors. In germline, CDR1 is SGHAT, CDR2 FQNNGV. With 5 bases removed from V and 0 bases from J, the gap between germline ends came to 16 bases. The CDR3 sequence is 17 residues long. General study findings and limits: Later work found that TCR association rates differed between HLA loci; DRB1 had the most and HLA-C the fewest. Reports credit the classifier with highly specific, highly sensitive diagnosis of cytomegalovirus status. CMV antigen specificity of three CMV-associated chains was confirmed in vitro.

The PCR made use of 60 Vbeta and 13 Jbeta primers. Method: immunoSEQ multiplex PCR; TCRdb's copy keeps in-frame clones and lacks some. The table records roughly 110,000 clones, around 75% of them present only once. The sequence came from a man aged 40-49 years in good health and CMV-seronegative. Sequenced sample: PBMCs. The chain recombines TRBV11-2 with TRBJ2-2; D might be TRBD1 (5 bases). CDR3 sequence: CASSPQAGRANTGELFF. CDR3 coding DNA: TGTGCCAGCAGCCCCCAGGCCGGCAGGGCGAACACCGGGGAGCTGTTTTTT.